This is a list of T cell receptor beta chains from one sample in a study of regulatory T cells in long-lasting Graves disease. TCRdb re-called the multiplex PCR reads through MiXCR, storing one row per CDR3 protein. The sample contains 700,000 or so distinct CDR3 sequences, around 30% of which appear only once. This material consisted of peripheral blood mononuclear cells (PBMCs), taken when the disease was refractory, from a patient treated with antithyroid drugs. The receptors shown here come from a female donor with Graves disease. Both conserved end residues are part of each CDR3. The D gene is left open where the match is weak. Some rows have no size entry. The others give once, few or many, or a class for an expanded clone.

size	V	J	D	CDR3	DNA
few	TRBV12-3/TRBV12-4	TRBJ1-3	NA	CASSLDRSGNTIYF	TGTGCCAGCAGTCTCGACAGGTCTGGAAACACCATATATTTT
NA	TRBV19	TRBJ1-4	NA	CASSIIRGAEKLFF	TGTGCCAGTAGTATAATTCGGGGAGCTGAAAAACTGTTTTTT
NA	TRBV7-3	TRBJ2-7	TRBD1	CASSLHRGTYEQYF	TGTGCCAGCAGCCTCCACAGGGGAACTTATGAGCAGTACTTC
NA	TRBV25-1	TRBJ1-4	NA	CASSCTGLMNEKLFF	TGTGCCAGCAGTTGTACAGGGCTCATGAATGAAAAACTGTTTTTT
NA	TRBV12-3/TRBV12-4	TRBJ2-7	TRBD2	CASSLLSGSRYEQYF	TGTGCCAGCAGTTTGCTTAGCGGGAGTAGGTACGAGCAGTACTTC
NA	TRBV20-1	TRBJ1-5	TRBD1	CSARAFGTGGTSNQPQHF	TGCAGTGCTAGAGCTTTTGGGACAGGGGGTACGAGCAATCAGCCCCAGCATTTT
NA	TRBV11-2	TRBJ2-5	TRBD1	CASSLGRDRPLWETQYF	TGTGCCAGCAGCTTAGGCCGGGACAGGCCATTGTGGGAGACCCAGTACTTC
NA	TRBV7-3	TRBJ2-1	NA	CASKRGPILYNEQFF	TGTGCCAGCAAACGCGGGCCTATTCTCTACAATGAGCAGTTCTTC
NA	TRBV18	TRBJ1-1	NA	CASSPPVAAEAFF	TGTGCCAGCTCACCCCCCGTCGCGGCTGAAGCTTTCTTT
few	TRBV7-9	TRBJ2-7	NA	CASSLGSAYEQYF	TGTGCCAGCAGCTTGGGCAGTGCCTACGAGCAGTACTTC
few	TRBV20-1	TRBJ2-5	NA	CSARDSGRGETQYF	TGCAGTGCTAGAGATAGCGGAAGGGGGGAGACCCAGTACTTC
many	TRBV28	TRBJ1-2	NA	CASSSTAGSPYGYTF	TGTGCCAGCAGCTCTACCGCAGGGTCCCCCTATGGCTACACCTTC
many	TRBV2	TRBJ2-7	TRBD2	CASSEKVTSVYEQYF	TGTGCCAGCAGTGAGAAAGTGACTAGCGTCTACGAGCAGTACTTC
NA	TRBV10-3	TRBJ1-5	NA	CAISARKEQPQHF	TGTGCCATCAGTGCGAGGAAAGAACAGCCCCAGCATTTT
NA	TRBV20-1	TRBJ2-7	TRBD2	CSAYTSDSSYEQYF	TGCAGTGCATATACTAGCGATTCCTCCTACGAGCAGTACTTC
few	TRBV7-9	TRBJ1-5	TRBD1	CASSTGEWNQPQHF	TGTGCCAGCAGCACAGGGGAGTGGAATCAGCCCCAGCATTTT
NA	TRBV9	TRBJ1-4	NA	CASSVGLGDGEKLFF	TGTGCCAGCAGCGTAGGCTTAGGGGACGGAGAAAAACTGTTTTTT
NA	TRBV6-1	TRBJ1-1	TRBD1	CASSGKDRANTEAFF	TGTGCCAGCAGTGGCAAGGACAGGGCGAACACTGAAGCTTTCTTT
NA	TRBV20-1	TRBJ2-2	TRBD2	CSPGLAGGRTGELFF	TGCAGTCCGGGACTAGCGGGAGGAAGAACCGGGGAGCTGTTTTTT
few	TRBV5-1	TRBJ1-1	NA	CASSLASGQRYHTEAFF	TGCGCCAGCAGCTTGGCCTCGGGGCAGCGATATCACACTGAAGCTTTCTTT
few	TRBV29-1	TRBJ2-7	TRBD2	CSVLTSGSGYEQYF	TGCAGCGTCCTCACTAGCGGGAGCGGGTACGAGCAGTACTTC